These 11 T cell receptor beta chains originate from one sample sequenced in a study of molecular identifiers for immune sequencing clone quantification. TCRdb redid the calling of the PCR reads with MiXCR, one entry per CDR3 protein. The table records hundreds of thousands of distinct CDR3 sequences, 15% to 20% of them present only once. The sample was naive CD8+ T cells from blood, with Jurkat cell RNA spiked in. Sample subset: FACS-sorted CD8+CD4-CCR7+CD45RA+ naive T cells. All receptors derive from a human donor in good health. Some libraries in this study had Jurkat cell RNA spiked in.

In regard to this clonotype: A much larger clone differs from this one at a single base, so this may be a read error. The V call is TRBV4-1, the J call TRBJ2-3; 7 bases match TRBD1. CDR1 MGHRA and CDR2 YSYEKL come from the germline V gene. The CDR3 length is 16 residues. The DNA of the CDR3 is TGCGCCAGCAGCCAACGGGACAGCCTTAACACAGATACGCGGTATTTT. The encoded protein is CASSQRDSLNTDTRYF.

This clonotype turned up a few times. V and J are TRBV19 and TRBJ2-1, with TRBD1 identical over 8 bases. Germline V gene data show CDR1 as LNHDA and CDR2 as SQIVND (reference sequence). The CDR3 sequence is 14 residues long. Trimming cost V 10 bases and J 2 bases; bases outside gene matches: 7. DNA for the CDR3: TGTGCCACCCGACAGGGGTTTGCCTACAATGAGCAGTTCTTC. This gives the protein CATRQGFAYNEQFF.

The chain couples TRBV19 to TRBJ1-1; D gene ambiguous. Germline V gene sequence: CDR1 LNHDA, CDR2 SQIVND (reference sequence). Deletions cut 6 bases from V and 6 bases from J, with 14 bases between. The CDR3 contains 13 residues. The CDR3 bases are TGTGCCAGTAGCACCCCAGGATTCGCTGAAGCTTTCTTT. This codes for CASSTPGFAEAFF.

This clonotype has more than one count but fewer than ten. The chain uses TRBV4-2 and TRBJ1-5; possibly TRBD1 for D (6 bases). With 0 bases removed from V and 0 bases from J, the gap between germline ends came to 18 bases. Germline V gives CDR1 LGHNA, CDR2 YNFKEQ. The CDR3 consists of 19 residues. Written as DNA, the CDR3 is TGTGCCAGCAGCCAAGACCCCCCTGTTGGGGGGCTTAGCAATCAGCCCCAGCATTTT. Encoded protein: CASSQDPPVGGLSNQPQHF.

With regard to this clonotype: A much more abundant neighbour one base away suggests this may be a read error. The CDR3 DNA reads as TGTGCCAGCAGTTTGGACAGAGGGGCCGGGGAGCTGTTTTTT. The encoded protein is CASSLDRGAGELFF. V and J are TRBV27 and TRBJ2-2; possibly TRBD1 for D (6 bases). The length of the CDR3 is 14 residues. Germline CDR1 reads MNHEY; CDR2 reads SMNVEV (reference sequence). Trimming left V 3 bases short and J 6 bases short, with 11 bases between.

This clonotype came up many times. The V and J genes are TRBV5-4 and TRBJ2-7; 13 bases are shared with TRBD2. Per germline, CDR1 SGHNT and CDR2 YYREEE (reference sequence). The CDR3 covers 16 residues. Trimming at V came to 4 bases and at J to 7 bases, leaving 11 bases not matched to a gene. CDR3 nucleotide sequence: TGTGCCAGCAGCCCGGGGACTAGCGGGAAATTTGGGGAGCAGTACTTC. Translated, it gives CASSPGTSGKFGEQYF.

On this clonotype itself: This may be a read error: a much more frequent sequence differs by one nucleotide. The chain couples TRBV6-5 to TRBJ1-1; TRBD1 might be the D (5 bases). CDR3 size: 15 residues. V lost 2 bases, J lost 4 bases, and 14 bases lay in between. Germline V lookup: CDR1 MNHEY, CDR2 SVGAGI. CDR3 protein: CASSYLLGRGTEAFF. DNA for the CDR3: TGTGCCAGCAGTTACCTACTGGGACGGGGCACTGAAGCTTTCTTT.

The chain recombines TRBV6-1 with TRBJ2-4; no definite D call. Looked up from germline, CDR1 is MNHNS and CDR2 is SASEGT. The CDR3 consists of 17 residues. The V gene lost 6 bases and the J gene lost 0 bases, with 18 bases spanning the gap. CDR3 in DNA: TGTGCCAGCAGAATAGGGCGAGCTAACCTAGCCAAAAACATTCAGTACTTC. It is translated as CASRIGRANLAKNIQYF.

This clonotype was detected ten times or more. This chain connects TRBV7-9 to TRBJ2-5; unclear D gene. Per the germline V gene, CDR1 is SEHNR and CDR2 is FQNEAQ (reference sequence). V was pared by 4 bases and J by 5 bases, with 11 bases between. The CDR3 covers 13 residues. CDR3 loop: CASSSSLFETQYF. In DNA form, the CDR3 reads TGTGCCAGCAGCTCATCCCTATTCGAGACCCAGTACTTC.

In the case of this clonotype: A much larger clone differs by one base, so this may be a read error. V gene TRBV7-9 combines with J gene TRBJ1-2; D ambiguous. CDR3 size: 11 residues. Trimming took off 11 bases at V and 5 bases at J, with 12 bases between the two ends. CDR1 is SEHNR, CDR2 FQNEAQ, per germline (reference sequence). The CDR3: CAVEVYYGYTF. The CDR3 DNA sequence: TGTGCCGTCGAGGTCTATTATGGCTACACCTTC. Complete variable domain (other parts from reference TRBV7-9 and TRBJ1-2): DTGVSQNPRHKITKRGQNVTFRCDPISEHNRLYWYRQTLGQGPEFLTYFQNEAQLEKSRLLSDRFSAERPKGSFSTLEIQRTEQGDSAMYLCAVEVYYGYTFGSGTRLTVV.

This clonotype was observed many times. The J gene is TRBJ1-1, the V gene TRBV7-9; the D gene is possibly TRBD1 (6 bases). The CDR3 loop spans 12 amino acids. Germline assignment: CDR1 SEHNR and CDR2 FQNEAQ (reference sequence). The CDR3 region is CASGVTSSEAFF. Written as DNA, the CDR3 is TGTGCGTCAGGGGTAACGAGTTCTGAAGCTTTCTTT. The full variable domain, rest sourced from reference TRBV7-9 and TRBJ1-1, is DTGVSQNPRHKITKRGQNVTFRCDPISEHNRLYWYRQTLGQGPEFLTYFQNEAQLEKSRLLSDRFSAERPKGSFSTLEIQRTEQGDSAMYLCASGVTSSEAFFGQGTRLTVV.